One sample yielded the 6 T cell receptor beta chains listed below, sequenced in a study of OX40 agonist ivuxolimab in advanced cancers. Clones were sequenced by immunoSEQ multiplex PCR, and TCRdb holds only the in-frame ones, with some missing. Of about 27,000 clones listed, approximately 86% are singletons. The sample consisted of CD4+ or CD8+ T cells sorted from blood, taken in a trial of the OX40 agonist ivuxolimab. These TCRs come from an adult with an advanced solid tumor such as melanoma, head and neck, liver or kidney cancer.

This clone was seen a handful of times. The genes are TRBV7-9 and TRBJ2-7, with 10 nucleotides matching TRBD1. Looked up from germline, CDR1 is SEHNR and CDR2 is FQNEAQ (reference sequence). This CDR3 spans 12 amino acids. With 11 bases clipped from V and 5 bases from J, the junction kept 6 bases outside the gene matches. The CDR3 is CAGRDRGDEQYF. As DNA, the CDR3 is TGTGCCGGCCGGGACAGGGGAGACGAGCAGTACTTC.

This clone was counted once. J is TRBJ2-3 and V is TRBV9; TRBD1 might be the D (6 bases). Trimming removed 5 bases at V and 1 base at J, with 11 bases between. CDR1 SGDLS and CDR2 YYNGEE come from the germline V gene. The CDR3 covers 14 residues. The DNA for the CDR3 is TGTGCCAGCAGAGGGGGTCAGGGCACAGATACGCAGTATTTT. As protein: CASRGGQGTDTQYF. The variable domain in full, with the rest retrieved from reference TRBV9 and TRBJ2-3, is DSGVTQTPKHLITATGQRVTLRCSPRSGDLSVYWYQQSLDQGLQFLIQYYNGEERAKGNILERFSAQQFPDLHSELNLSSLELGDSALYFCASRGGQGTDTQYFGPGTRLTVL.

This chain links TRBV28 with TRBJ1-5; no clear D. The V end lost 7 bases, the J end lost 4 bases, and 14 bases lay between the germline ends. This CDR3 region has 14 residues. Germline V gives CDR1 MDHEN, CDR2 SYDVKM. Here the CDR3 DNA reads TGTGCCAGCAAGTTTACGGGTTTAAATCAGCCCCAGCATTTT. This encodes CASKFTGLNQPQHF.

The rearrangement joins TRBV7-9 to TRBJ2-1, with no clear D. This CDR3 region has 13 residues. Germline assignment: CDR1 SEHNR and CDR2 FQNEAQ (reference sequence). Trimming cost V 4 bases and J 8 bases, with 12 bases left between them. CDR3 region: CASSSSTRDEQFF. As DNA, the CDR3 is TGTGCCAGCAGCTCCTCAACTCGGGATGAGCAGTTCTTC.

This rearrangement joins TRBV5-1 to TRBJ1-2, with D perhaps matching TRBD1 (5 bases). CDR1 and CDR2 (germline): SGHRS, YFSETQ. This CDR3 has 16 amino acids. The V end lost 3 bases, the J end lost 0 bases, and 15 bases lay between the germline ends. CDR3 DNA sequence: TGCGCCAGCAGCTCCCCCGGGGCAGTTCCTAACTATGGCTACACCTTC. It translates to CASSSPGAVPNYGYTF.

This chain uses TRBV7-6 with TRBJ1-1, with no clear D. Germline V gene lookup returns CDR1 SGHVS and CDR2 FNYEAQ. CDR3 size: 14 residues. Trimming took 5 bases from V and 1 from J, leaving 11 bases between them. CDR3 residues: CASSAAAPNTEAFF. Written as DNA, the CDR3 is TGTGCCAGCAGCGCGGCCGCGCCGAACACTGAAGCTTTCTTT.